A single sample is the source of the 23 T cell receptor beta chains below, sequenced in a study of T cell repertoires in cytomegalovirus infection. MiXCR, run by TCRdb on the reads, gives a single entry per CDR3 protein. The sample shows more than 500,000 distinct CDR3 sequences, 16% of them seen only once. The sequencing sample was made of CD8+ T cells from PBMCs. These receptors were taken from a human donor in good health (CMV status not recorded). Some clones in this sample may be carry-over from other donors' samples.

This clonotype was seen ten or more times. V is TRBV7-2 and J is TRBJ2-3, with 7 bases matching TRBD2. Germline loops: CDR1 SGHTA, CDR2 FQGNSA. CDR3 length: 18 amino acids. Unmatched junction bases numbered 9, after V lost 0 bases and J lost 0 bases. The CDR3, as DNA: TGTGCCAGCAGCTTAGCGGCGGGGGACTTGCCTAGCACAGATACGCAGTATTTT. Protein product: CASSLAAGDLPSTDTQYF. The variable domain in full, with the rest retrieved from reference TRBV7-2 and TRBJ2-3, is GAGVSQSPSNKVTEKGKDVELRCDPISGHTALYWYRQSLGQGLEFLIYFQGNSAPDKSGLPSDRFSAERTGGSVSTLTIQRTQQEDSAVYLCASSLAAGDLPSTDTQYFGPGTRLTVL.

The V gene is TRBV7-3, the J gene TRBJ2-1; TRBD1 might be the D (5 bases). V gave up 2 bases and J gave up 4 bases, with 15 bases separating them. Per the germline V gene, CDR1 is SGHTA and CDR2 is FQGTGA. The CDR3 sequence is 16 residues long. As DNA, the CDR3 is TGTGCCAGCAGCTTAGGTTCCGGACACCAATACAATGAGCAGTTCTTC. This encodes CASSLGSGHQYNEQFF. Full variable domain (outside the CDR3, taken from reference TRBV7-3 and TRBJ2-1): GAGVSQTPSNKVTEKGKYVELRCDPISGHTALYWYRQSLGQGPEFLIYFQGTGAADDSGLPNDRFFAVRPEGSVSTLKIQRTERGDSAVYLCASSLGSGHQYNEQFFGPGTRLTVL.

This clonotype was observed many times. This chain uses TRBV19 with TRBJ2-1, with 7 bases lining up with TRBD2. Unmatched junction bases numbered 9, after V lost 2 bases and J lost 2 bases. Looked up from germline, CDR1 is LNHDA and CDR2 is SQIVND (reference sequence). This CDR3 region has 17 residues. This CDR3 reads CASSILGEGRAYNEQFF. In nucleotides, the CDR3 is TGTGCCAGTAGTATACTCGGGGAGGGAAGGGCCTACAATGAGCAGTTCTTC.

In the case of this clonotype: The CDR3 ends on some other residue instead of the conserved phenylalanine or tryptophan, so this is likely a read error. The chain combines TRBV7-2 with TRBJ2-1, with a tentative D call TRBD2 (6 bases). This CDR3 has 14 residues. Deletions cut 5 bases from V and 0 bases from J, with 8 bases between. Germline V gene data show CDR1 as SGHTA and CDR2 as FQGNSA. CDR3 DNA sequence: TGTGCCAGCAGCACCGGGAGCTCCTACAATGAGCAGTTCTTA. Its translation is CASSTGSSYNEQFL.

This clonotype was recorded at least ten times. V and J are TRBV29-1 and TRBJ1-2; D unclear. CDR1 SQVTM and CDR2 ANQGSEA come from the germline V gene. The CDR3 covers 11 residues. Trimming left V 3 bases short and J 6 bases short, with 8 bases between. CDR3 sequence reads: CSVDSGNGYTF. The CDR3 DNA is TGCAGCGTTGACAGTGGAAATGGCTACACCTTC. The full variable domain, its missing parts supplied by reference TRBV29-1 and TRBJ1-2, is SAVISQKPSRDICQRGTSLTIQCQVDSQVTMMFWYRQQPGQSLTLIATANQGSEATYESGFVIDKFPISRPNLTFSTLTVSNMSPEDSSIYLCSVDSGNGYTFGSGTRLTVV.

The CDR3 loop reads CASSYFTGGGNYGYTF. The CDR3 nucleotides are TGTGCCAGCAGTTACTTTACAGGGGGAGGTAACTATGGCTACACCTTC. The gene calls are TRBV6-5 and TRBJ1-2; 8 bases match TRBD1. Unmatched junction bases numbered 5, after V lost 1 base and J lost 1 base. This CDR3 region has 16 residues. The V gene's germline CDR1 is MNHEY and CDR2 SVGAGI.

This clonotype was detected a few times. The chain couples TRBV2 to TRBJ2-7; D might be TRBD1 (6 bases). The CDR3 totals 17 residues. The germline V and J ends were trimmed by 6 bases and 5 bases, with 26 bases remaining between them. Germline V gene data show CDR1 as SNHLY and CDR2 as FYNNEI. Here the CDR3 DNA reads TGTGCCAGCAGCGTTACCTTTCGGGACACTCTGGACGACGAGCAGTACTTC. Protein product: CASSVTFRDTLDDEQYF.

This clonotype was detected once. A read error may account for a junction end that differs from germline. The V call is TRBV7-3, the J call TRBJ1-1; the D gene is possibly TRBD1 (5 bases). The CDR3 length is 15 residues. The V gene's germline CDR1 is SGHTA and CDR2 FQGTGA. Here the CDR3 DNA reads TGTGCCAGCAGCATAAGAGGGGCGTTGAAAACTGAATCTTTCTTT. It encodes CASSIRGALKTESFF.

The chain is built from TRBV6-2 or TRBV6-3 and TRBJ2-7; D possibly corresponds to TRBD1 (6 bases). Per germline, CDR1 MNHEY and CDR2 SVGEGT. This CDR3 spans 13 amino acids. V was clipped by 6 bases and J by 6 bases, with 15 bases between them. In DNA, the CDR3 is TGTGCCAGCAGAACGGACAGTTTGGGCGAGCAGTACTTC. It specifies CASRTDSLGEQYF.

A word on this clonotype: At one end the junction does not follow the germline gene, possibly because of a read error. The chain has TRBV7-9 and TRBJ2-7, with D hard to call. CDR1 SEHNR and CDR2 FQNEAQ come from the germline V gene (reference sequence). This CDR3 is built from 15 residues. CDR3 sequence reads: CANSLEVGSSYEQYF. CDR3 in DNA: TGTGCCAACAGCTTAGAAGTAGGCAGCTCCTACGAGCAGTACTTC.

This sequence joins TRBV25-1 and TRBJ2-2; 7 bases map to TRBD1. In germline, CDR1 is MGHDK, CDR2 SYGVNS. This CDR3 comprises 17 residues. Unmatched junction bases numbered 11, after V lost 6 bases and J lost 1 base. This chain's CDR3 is CASSDPGDRENTGELFF. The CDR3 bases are TGTGCCAGCAGCGACCCAGGGGACAGAGAGAACACCGGGGAGCTGTTTTTT.

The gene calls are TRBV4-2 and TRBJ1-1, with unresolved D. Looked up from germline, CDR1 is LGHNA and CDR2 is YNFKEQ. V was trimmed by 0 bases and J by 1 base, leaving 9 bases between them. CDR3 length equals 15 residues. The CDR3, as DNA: TGTGCCAGCAGCCAAGATGAAGGGTCGAACACTGAAGCTTTCTTT. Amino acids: CASSQDEGSNTEAFF.

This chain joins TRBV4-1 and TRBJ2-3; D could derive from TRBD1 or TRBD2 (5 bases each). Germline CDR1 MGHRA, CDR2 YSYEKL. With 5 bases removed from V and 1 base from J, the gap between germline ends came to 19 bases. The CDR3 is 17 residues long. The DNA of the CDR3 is TGCGCCAGCAGCAAAGTCCCCGCAGGGAGCGGCACAGATACGCAGTATTTT. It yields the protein CASSKVPAGSGTDTQYF.

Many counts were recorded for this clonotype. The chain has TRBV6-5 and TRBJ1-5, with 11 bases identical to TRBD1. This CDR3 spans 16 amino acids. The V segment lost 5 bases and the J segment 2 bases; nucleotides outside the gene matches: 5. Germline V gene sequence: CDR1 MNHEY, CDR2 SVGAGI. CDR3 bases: TGTGCCAGCAGTCGGACAGGGGGCCGGGGCAATCAGCCCCAGCATTTT. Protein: CASSRTGGRGNQPQHF.

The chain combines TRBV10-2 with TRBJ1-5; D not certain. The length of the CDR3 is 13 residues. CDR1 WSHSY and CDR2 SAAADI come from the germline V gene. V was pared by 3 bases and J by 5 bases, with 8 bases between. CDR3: CASSEGGYQPQHF. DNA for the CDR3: TGCGCCAGCAGTGAAGGAGGGTATCAGCCCCAGCATTTT.

The CDR3 DNA reads TGTGCCAGCAGCCAAGATGGGACTAGCACTTACAATGAGCAGTTCTTC. Translated: CASSQDGTSTYNEQFF. The genes are TRBV4-2 and TRBJ2-1, with 9 positions matching TRBD2. The CDR3 has 16 amino acids. The V and J ends lost 0 bases and 4 bases, in that order; junction bases with no gene match: 4. The germline CDR1 and CDR2 sequences are LGHNA and YNFKEQ.

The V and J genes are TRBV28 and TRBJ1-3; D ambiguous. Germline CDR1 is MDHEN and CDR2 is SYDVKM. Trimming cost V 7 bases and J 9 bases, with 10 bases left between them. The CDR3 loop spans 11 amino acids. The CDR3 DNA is TGTGCCAGCAAGACGGGAGGCACCATATATTTT. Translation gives CASKTGGTIYF.

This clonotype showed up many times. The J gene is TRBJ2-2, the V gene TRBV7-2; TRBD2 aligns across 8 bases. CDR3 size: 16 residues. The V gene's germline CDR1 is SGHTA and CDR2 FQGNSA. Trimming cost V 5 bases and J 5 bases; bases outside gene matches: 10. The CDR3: CASSGIAGPRTGELFF. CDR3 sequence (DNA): TGTGCCAGCAGCGGGATAGCGGGGCCGAGGACCGGGGAGCTGTTTTTT.

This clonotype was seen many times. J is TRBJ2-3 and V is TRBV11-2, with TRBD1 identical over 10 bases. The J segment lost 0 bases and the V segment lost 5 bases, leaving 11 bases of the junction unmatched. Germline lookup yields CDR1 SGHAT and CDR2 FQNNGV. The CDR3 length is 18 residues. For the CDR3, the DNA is TGTGCCAGCAGCGCCCGCATTTGGGACAGGGGAAGCACAGATACGCAGTATTTT. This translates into CASSARIWDRGSTDTQYF.

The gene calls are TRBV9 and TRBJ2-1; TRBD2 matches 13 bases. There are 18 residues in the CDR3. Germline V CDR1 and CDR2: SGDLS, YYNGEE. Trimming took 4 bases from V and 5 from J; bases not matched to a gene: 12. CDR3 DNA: TGTGCCAGCAGCCCCCTGGCGACTAGCGGGAGGCCAGACAATGAGCAGTTCTTC. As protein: CASSPLATSGRPDNEQFF.

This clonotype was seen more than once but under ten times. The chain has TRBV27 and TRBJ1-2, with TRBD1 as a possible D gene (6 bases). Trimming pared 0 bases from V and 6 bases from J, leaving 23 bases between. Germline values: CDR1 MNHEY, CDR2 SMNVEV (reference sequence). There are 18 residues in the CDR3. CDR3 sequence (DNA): TGTGCCAGCAGTTTATCCAGTAATTTCTTACAGGGAGAAGATGGCTACACCTTC. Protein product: CASSLSSNFLQGEDGYTF.

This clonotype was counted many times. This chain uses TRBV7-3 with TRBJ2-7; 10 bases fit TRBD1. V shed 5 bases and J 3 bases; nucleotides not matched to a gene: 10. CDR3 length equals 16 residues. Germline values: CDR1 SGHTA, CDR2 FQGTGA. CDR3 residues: CASSPQGGQGYYEQYF. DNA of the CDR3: TGTGCCAGCAGCCCGCAAGGGGGACAGGGGTACTACGAGCAGTACTTC.

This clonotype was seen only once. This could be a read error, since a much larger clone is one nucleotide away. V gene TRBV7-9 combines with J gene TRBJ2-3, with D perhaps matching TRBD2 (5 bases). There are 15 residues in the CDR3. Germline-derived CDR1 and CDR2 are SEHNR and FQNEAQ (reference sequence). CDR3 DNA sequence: TGTGCCAGCAGCTTTGGTGGGGAGTACACAGAAACGCAGTATTTT. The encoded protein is CASSFGGEYTETQYF.